This T cell receptor beta chain comes out of a study of blood T cell repertoires in COVID-19. Study overall: There were acute and convalescent COVID-19 samples, and they came from the United States, Italy and Spain. Nucleic acid was either cDNA or gDNA, and it came from T cells, B-cell-depleted T cells, or PBMCs.

Original data processing: Amplification from reference gene primers served as the basis for estimated nucleated cell counts. TCRdb keeps only in-frame clones here, not all; method: immunoSEQ multiplex PCR. V, J and clone size are those of that table, while D and trimming were read from the DNA. The sample holds approximately 250,000 clones, about 85% seen once. Germline assignment: CDR1 SGHRS and CDR2 YFSETQ. Trimming took 0 bases from V and 8 from J, leaving 11 bases between them. This CDR3 spans 13 amino acids. This chain links TRBV5-1 with TRBJ1-1; a possible D gene is TRBD1 (6 bases). This TCR was sampled from a man aged 55 to 69 with acute or convalescent COVID-19. Sequencing was carried out using peripheral blood. This chain's CDR3 is CASSLVQGGEAFF. The CDR3 region has the DNA TGCGCCAGCAGCTTGGTACAGGGAGGGGAAGCTTTCTTT.